The 32 T cell receptor beta chains in this list originate from one sample, sequenced in a study of Graves' ophthalmopathy and Graves' hyperthyroidism. TCR beta CDR3 amplification used RNA transcripts. An opening RT-PCR round employed HTBI primers and preceded a second-round multiplex PCR. TCRdb reanalysed the multiplex PCR reads using MiXCR and keeps one entry per CDR3 protein. The sample consists of 650,000 to 900,000 distinct CDR3 sequences, 40% of them appearing once. What was sequenced was peripheral blood. Receptor source: an adult man with Graves' ophthalmopathy.

The CDR3 DNA is TGCAGTGCTAGGGGAGAGGGGAACTATAATTCACCCCTCCACTTT. Protein: CSARGEGNYNSPLHF. V gene TRBV20-1 combines with J gene TRBJ1-6; tentative D call: TRBD1 (5 bases). The CDR3 extends over 15 amino acids. Looked up from germline, CDR1 is DFQATT and CDR2 is SNEGSKA (reference sequence). The ends were cut back, 3 bases at V and 3 bases at J, with 12 bases in the middle.

The chain combines TRBV29-1 with TRBJ1-1; tentative D call: TRBD1 (6 bases). Per germline, CDR1 SQVTM and CDR2 ANQGSEA. The CDR3 contains 13 residues. The V end lost 8 bases, the J end lost 2 bases, and 15 bases lay between the germline ends. CDR3 nucleotides: TGCAGCATTTTGGGACACGCAAACACTGAAGCTTTCTTT. Protein: CSILGHANTEAFF.

This chain links TRBV25-1 with TRBJ1-2; D unclear. This CDR3 is built from 18 residues. CDR1 is MGHDK, CDR2 SYGVNS, per germline. Trimming took off 8 bases at V and 1 base at J, with 26 bases between the two ends. Here the CDR3 DNA reads TGTGCCAGCTCACCATATCCGGTGAATGGACGTTATAACTATGGCTACACCTTC. Translated: CASSPYPVNGRYNYGYTF.

V and J are TRBV10-3 and TRBJ1-2, with TRBD1 identical over 9 bases. Trimming at V came to 6 bases and at J to 8 bases, leaving 10 bases not matched to a gene. The CDR3 is 14 residues long. Per germline, CDR1 ENHRY and CDR2 SYGVKD. CDR3 sequence reads: CAIRPGQGWYGYTF. As DNA, the CDR3 is TGTGCCATCAGGCCGGGACAGGGATGGTACGGCTACACCTTC.

This clonotype appeared a few times. J is TRBJ2-7 and V is TRBV7-9; D call uncertain. V was shortened by 5 bases and J by 6 bases, with 14 bases between the two germline ends. Germline CDR1 is SEHNR and CDR2 is FQNEAQ (reference sequence). The CDR3 is 13 amino acids. CDR3 bases: TGTGCCAGCAGCGTTGAAGTCCCCTCCGAGCAGTACTTC. Translated, it gives CASSVEVPSEQYF.

This clonotype has ten or more counts. The chain links TRBV19 to TRBJ1-6, with D maybe TRBD1 (6 bases). This CDR3 is 14 amino acids long. CDR1 and CDR2 from the germline V gene are LNHDA and SQIVND (reference sequence). Trimming took 5 bases from V and 9 from J, leaving 14 bases between them. CDR3 amino acids: CASSARGLGSPLHF. The DNA for the CDR3 is TGTGCCAGTAGTGCCAGGGGCTTGGGTTCACCCCTCCACTTT.

The chain has TRBV19 and TRBJ2-2; D possibly uses TRBD1 or TRBD2 (5 bases each). The CDR3 has 17 residues. The germline gives CDR1 LNHDA, CDR2 SQIVND (reference sequence). Between the trimmed V and J ends, which lost 8 bases and 0 bases, there was a span of 19 bases. The CDR3 DNA reads as TGTGCCAGTTGTAAACGGGGCCAGGTCTCGAACACCGGGGAGCTGTTTTTT. Encoded protein: CASCKRGQVSNTGELFF.

This clonotype was observed a handful of times. The rearrangement links TRBV7-3 to TRBJ2-2; D might be TRBD2 (6 bases). The CDR3 covers 15 residues. V lost 6 bases to trimming and J lost 1 base, with 12 bases between them. CDR1 is SGHTA and CDR2 is FQGTGA in the germline V gene. CDR3 bases: TGTGCCAGCAGTTACTCAGCGGGGAACACCGGGGAGCTGTTTTTT. Protein sequence: CASSYSAGNTGELFF. The variable domain in full, completed from reference TRBV7-3 and TRBJ2-2, reads GAGVSQTPSNKVTEKGKYVELRCDPISGHTALYWYRQSLGQGPEFLIYFQGTGAADDSGLPNDRFFAVRPEGSVSTLKIQRTERGDSAVYLCASSYSAGNTGELFFGEGSRLTVL.

This clonotype was counted a single time. This chain uses TRBV7-9 with TRBJ1-4, with unresolved D. This CDR3 is 16 amino acids long. Germline V CDR1 and CDR2: SEHNR, FQNEAQ (reference sequence). The V end was cut by 5 bases, the J end by 5 bases, with 18 bases between. In nucleotides, the CDR3 is TGTGCCAGCAGCCCGAGGTACTCTGGGTTGAATGAAAAACTGTTTTTT. Its protein is CASSPRYSGLNEKLFF.

Notes on this clonotype: One end of the junction varies from germline; a read error may be responsible. The CDR3 DNA sequence: TGTGCCGGCAGCTTAAATAGCAATCAGCCTCAGCATTTT. Translated, it gives CAGSLNSNQPQHF. This chain connects TRBV11-2 to TRBJ1-5; D call uncertain. The CDR3 sequence is 13 residues long. The germline gives CDR1 SGHAT, CDR2 FQNNGV.

The gene calls are TRBV7-2 and TRBJ1-2; no clear D. The CDR3 has 15 residues. Trimming left V 4 bases short and J 2 bases short, with 14 bases between. The germline V gene has CDR1 SGHTA and CDR2 FQGNSA. Written as DNA, the CDR3 is TGTGCCAGCAGCTCCCTGGGAATTACCAACTATGGCTACACCTTC. It translates to CASSSLGITNYGYTF.

J is TRBJ1-4 and V is TRBV2; no clear D. The V gene's germline CDR1 is SNHLY and CDR2 FYNNEI. The V end was cut by 5 bases, the J end by 8 bases, with 12 bases between. This CDR3 is 13 amino acids long. The CDR3 DNA is TGTGCCAGCAGTCGGGGTGTTGGGGAAAAACTGTTTTTT. This sequence encodes CASSRGVGEKLFF.

The chain couples TRBV5-1 to TRBJ2-5; 8 positions match TRBD2. With V trimmed by 3 bases and J by 4 bases, 8 bases remained unmatched. The CDR3 length is 15 residues. CDR1 SGHRS and CDR2 YFSETQ come from the germline V gene. CDR3 coding DNA: TGCGCCAGCAGCTCCCAAAGCGGGAGCGCAGAGACCCAGTACTTC. It is translated as CASSSQSGSAETQYF.

The chain uses TRBV29-1 and TRBJ2-5; tentatively, D is TRBD1 (5 bases). Trimming took 6 bases from V and 1 from J, leaving 9 bases between them. CDR1 SQVTM and CDR2 ANQGSEA come from the germline V gene. The CDR3 is 12 amino acids. CDR3 region: CSVTGTQETQYF. In nucleotides, the CDR3 is TGCAGCGTCACAGGAACCCAAGAGACCCAGTACTTC.

The sample holds many counts of this clonotype. The chain links TRBV24-1 to TRBJ1-5; D is undetermined. V lost 4 bases and J 6 bases, leaving 18 bases between the germline ends. Germline CDR1 reads KGHDR; CDR2 reads SFDVKD. The CDR3 has 16 residues. The CDR3 protein is CATSETRSTERQPQHF. The CDR3 DNA follows: TGTGCCACCAGTGAAACACGGTCCACTGAGCGTCAGCCCCAGCATTTT.

Points on this clonotype: Given a much more abundant clone one base away, this may be a read error. The chain links TRBV29-1 to TRBJ1-1; D gene unclear. Germline V lookup: CDR1 SQVTM, CDR2 ANQGSEA. This CDR3 has 14 residues. V lost 1 base, J lost 4 bases, and 13 bases lay in between. The CDR3 DNA sequence: TGCAGCGTTGAAGGTCGGGTCCTGAGCACTGAAGCTTTCTTT. Translated: CSVEGRVLSTEAFF.

V gene TRBV7-2 combines with J gene TRBJ2-5; TRBD2 agrees at 11 bases. Germline assignment: CDR1 SGHTA and CDR2 FQGNSA. V lost 6 bases to trimming and J lost 5 bases; unmatched junction nucleotides: 11. The CDR3 has 16 residues. The DNA for the CDR3 is TGTGCCAGCAGTAGGGCTAGCGGGAGGAGTTTTGAGACCCAGTACTTC. This gives the protein CASSRASGRSFETQYF.

This clonotype was found a few times. The rearrangement joins TRBV25-1 to TRBJ2-2; D is undetermined. This CDR3 has 15 amino acids. V was clipped by 9 bases and J by 6 bases, with 20 bases between them. Germline loops: CDR1 MGHDK, CDR2 SYGVNS. DNA for the CDR3: TGTGCCAGTAGTACACGGCAGTTTAACGCCGGGGAGCTGTTTTTT. Translating gives CASSTRQFNAGELFF.

This clonotype has ten or more counts. V gene TRBV7-9 combines with J gene TRBJ2-6; 9 nucleotides match TRBD2. Germline trimming cut 5 bases from V and 0 bases from J; bases unmatched to any gene: 8. Germline-derived CDR1 and CDR2 are SEHNR and FQNEAQ (reference sequence). The length of the CDR3 is 18 residues. CDR3 DNA sequence: TGTGCCAGCAGCCGTGGTGGTAGCGGGGGCTCTGGGGCCAACGTCCTGACTTTC. Its translation is CASSRGGSGGSGANVLTF.

This clonotype was detected only a few times. The chain is built from TRBV7-9 and TRBJ2-1, with TRBD1 matching 8 bases. Germline V gives CDR1 SEHNR, CDR2 FQNEAQ (reference sequence). Trimming at V came to 6 bases and at J to 7 bases, leaving 5 bases not matched to a gene. CDR3 size: 13 residues. CDR3 coding DNA: TGTGCCAGCAGTACGACAGGGGCGAATGAGCAGTTCTTC. Amino acid sequence: CASSTTGANEQFF.

This clonotype was detected once. A read error may explain this, as a much larger clone is one base away. The chain recombines TRBV7-9 with TRBJ1-6, with 8 bases matching TRBD1. The CDR3 is 16 amino acids. The germline gives CDR1 SEHNR, CDR2 FQNEAQ (reference sequence). CDR3 in DNA: TGTGCCGGCAGCGACGGACAGGGAGGGTCTAATTCACCCCTCCACTTT. Protein sequence: CAGSDGQGGSNSPLHF.

This clonotype was counted many times. This rearrangement joins TRBV7-9 to TRBJ2-5; a weak D match, TRBD1 (6 bases). The ends were cut back, 4 bases at V and 2 bases at J, with 11 bases in the middle. CDR3 size: 14 residues. Germline V gene lookup returns CDR1 SEHNR and CDR2 FQNEAQ (reference sequence). Written as DNA, the CDR3 is TGTGCCAGCAGCTCCCGGACAGTACAAGAGACCCAGTACTTC. Its protein is CASSSRTVQETQYF.

This clonotype was detected ten times or more. V gene TRBV14 combines with J gene TRBJ1-2; no clear D. Deletions cut 2 bases from V and 5 bases from J, with 9 bases between. Germline V gives CDR1 SGHDN, CDR2 FVKESK. This CDR3 has 13 amino acids. This CDR3 reads CASSQRDGYGYTF. As DNA, the CDR3 is TGTGCCAGCAGCCAACGCGACGGATATGGCTACACCTTC.

This clonotype was detected ten times or more. The V call is TRBV15, the J call TRBJ2-5, with D maybe TRBD1 (6 bases). The V end lost 1 base, the J end lost 0 bases, and 9 bases lay between the germline ends. Looked up from germline, CDR1 is LNHNV and CDR2 is YYDKDF (reference sequence). This CDR3 spans 15 amino acids. The CDR3 nucleotides read TGTGCCACCAGCAGAGGGACAGACAACCAAGAGACCCAGTACTTC. Translated, it gives CATSRGTDNQETQYF.

The chain couples TRBV25-1 to TRBJ1-6, with a possible D match to TRBD1 (6 bases). The CDR3 is 14 residues long. CDR1 and CDR2 from the germline V gene are MGHDK and SYGVNS. V shed 8 bases and J shed 10 bases, with 18 bases lying between them. In DNA, the CDR3 is TGTGCCAGCGTGCGACAGGAGGGCCAATCACCCCTCCACTTT. Encoded protein: CASVRQEGQSPLHF.

The J gene is TRBJ1-1, the V gene TRBV25-1; 7 nucleotides line up with TRBD1. Germline V gene lookup returns CDR1 MGHDK and CDR2 SYGVNS. CDR3 length: 14 residues. The ends lost 11 bases at V and 1 base at J; junction bases unmatched: 10. In DNA, the CDR3 is TGTGCCTGGACCGGGACAGTCAAGAACACTGAAGCTTTCTTT. Its translation is CAWTGTVKNTEAFF.

This clonotype was detected many times. The V call is TRBV11-2, the J call TRBJ2-5; perhaps TRBD2 as D (6 bases). The CDR3 extends over 16 amino acids. Looked up from germline, CDR1 is SGHAT and CDR2 is FQNNGV. Trimming cost V 2 bases and J 4 bases, with 17 bases left between them. In DNA, the CDR3 is TGTGCCAGCAGCTTAAGTTCGGAGGGATTAGGAGAGACCCAGTACTTC. Translating gives CASSLSSEGLGETQYF.

The genes are TRBV10-3 and TRBJ1-4; D is uncertain. The CDR3 runs to 12 residues. V lost 2 bases, J lost 8 bases, and 6 bases lay in between. Germline V gene lookup returns CDR1 ENHRY and CDR2 SYGVKD. CDR3 sequence: CAISETGEKLFF. CDR3 DNA: TGTGCCATCAGTGAGACTGGGGAAAAACTGTTTTTT.

This clonotype was seen repeatedly, ten times or more. J is TRBJ2-5 and V is TRBV7-8; D is possibly TRBD2 (5 bases). The CDR3 length is 15 residues. The V gene lost 4 bases and the J gene lost 5 bases, with 17 bases spanning the gap. The germline V gene has CDR1 SGHVS and CDR2 FQNEAQ. The CDR3 loop is CASSSQASRAETQYF. CDR3 DNA: TGTGCCAGCAGCTCCCAGGCTAGCCGAGCGGAGACCCAGTACTTC.

The rearrangement uses TRBV7-2 and TRBJ1-1; D ambiguous. From germline, CDR1 is SGHTA and CDR2 FQGNSA. V lost 8 bases and J 6 bases, leaving 16 bases between the germline ends. This CDR3 comprises 13 residues. CDR3 in amino acids: CASVGGWAPEAFF. The CDR3 bases are TGTGCCAGCGTCGGAGGATGGGCTCCTGAAGCTTTCTTT.

Regarding this clonotype: A much larger clone lies a single base off, so this may be a read error. The chain couples TRBV10-3 to TRBJ2-5; TRBD2 matches at 11 bases. The germline V gene has CDR1 ENHRY and CDR2 SYGVKD. The CDR3 is 15 amino acids. Here the CDR3 DNA reads TGTGACATCAGTGCTAGCGGGGGGTCCCAAGAGACCCAGTACTTC. Its translation is CDISASGGSQETQYF.

This clonotype was observed many times. This CDR3 is CASSPRDPQNTEAFF. DNA for the CDR3: TGTGCCAGTAGTCCCCGGGACCCCCAGAACACTGAAGCTTTCTTT. V usage is TRBV19 and J usage is TRBJ1-1; a weak D match, TRBD1 (5 bases). Germline CDR1 LNHDA, CDR2 SQIVND (reference sequence). The length of the CDR3 is 15 residues. The ends were cut back, 5 bases at V and 1 base at J, with 14 bases in the middle.